This T cell receptor beta chain emerged from a study of blood T cell repertoires in COVID-19. Turning to the study itself: Acute and convalescent COVID-19 specimens originated in the United States, Italy and Spain.

Repertoires were generated with immunoSEQ multiplex PCR, while TCRdb's copy carries only in-frame clones and drops some. The sample consists of about 140,000 clones, roughly 84% of them appearing once. The V gene's germline CDR1 is LNHDA and CDR2 SQIVND (reference sequence). Trimming at V came to 10 bases and at J to 8 bases, leaving 15 bases not matched to a gene. CDR3 length: 15 amino acids. The receptor's source is a human donor in a cohort sampled during active COVID-19. The sample comprised peripheral blood. The V call is TRBV19, the J call TRBJ1-5; 9 nucleotides match TRBD1. CDR3 in DNA: TGTGCCACCTCTCTGGGGACAGGGATTATGGAGCCCCAGCATTTT. Encoded protein: CATSLGTGIMEPQHF.